Shown below are 5 T cell receptor beta chains from a single sample sequenced in a study of blood T cell repertoires in COVID-19. Some clones are missing from TCRdb's copy, which holds only in-frame ones; the method was immunoSEQ multiplex PCR. This sample has around 280,000 clones, with 85% to 90% found just once. Sequences were obtained from peripheral blood. These receptors were obtained from a woman aged 25 to 39 with COVID-19, enrolled during active disease.

With respect to this clone: Within the sample, other DNA sequences also encode this same CDR3. The rearrangement links TRBV6-1 to TRBJ1-2; 9 nucleotides align to TRBD1. V shed 3 bases, J shed 4 bases, and the junction held 0 bases outside the gene matches. The CDR3 has 13 residues. Germline V CDR1 and CDR2: MNHNS, SASEGT. The CDR3 DNA reads as TGTGCCAGCAGTGAGGGACAGGGCTATGGCTACACCTTC. Amino acid sequence: CASSEGQGYGYTF.

CDR3 DNA: TGCAGTGCTAGAGAGAGTCAGCCCCAGCATTTT. Translation: CSARESQPQHF. The chain recombines TRBV20-1 with TRBJ1-5; D unclear. The CDR3 contains 11 residues. Trimming took 0 bases from V and 6 from J, leaving 3 bases between them. Germline loops: CDR1 DFQATT, CDR2 SNEGSKA (reference sequence).

The chain uses TRBV27 and TRBJ2-7; 7 bases agree with TRBD1. Per the germline V gene, CDR1 is MNHEY and CDR2 is SMNVEV (reference sequence). CDR3 length: 15 amino acids. V was clipped by 5 bases and J by 2 bases; unmatched bases: 9. CDR3 loop: CASSTWTGSPYEQYF. The CDR3 bases are TGTGCCAGCAGTACCTGGACAGGTTCGCCCTACGAGCAGTACTTC.

This chain joins TRBV6-1 and TRBJ2-7; the D gene is possibly TRBD2 (6 bases). Germline V CDR1 and CDR2: MNHNS, SASEGT. Trimming cost V 2 bases and J 4 bases, with 12 bases left between them. CDR3 length: 14 amino acids. The DNA for the CDR3 is TGTGCCAGCAGTGAATTCGTGGAGGGTTACGAGCAGTACTTC. It specifies CASSEFVEGYEQYF.

The gene calls are TRBV24-1 and TRBJ2-3, with 8 bases identical to TRBD1. V lost 3 bases to trimming and J lost 2 bases; unmatched junction nucleotides: 3. The CDR3 consists of 15 residues. The germline V gene has CDR1 KGHDR and CDR2 SFDVKD. This CDR3 reads CATSDAGQDTDTQYF. The CDR3 DNA reads TGTGCCACCAGTGATGCGGGACAGGACACAGATACGCAGTATTTT.